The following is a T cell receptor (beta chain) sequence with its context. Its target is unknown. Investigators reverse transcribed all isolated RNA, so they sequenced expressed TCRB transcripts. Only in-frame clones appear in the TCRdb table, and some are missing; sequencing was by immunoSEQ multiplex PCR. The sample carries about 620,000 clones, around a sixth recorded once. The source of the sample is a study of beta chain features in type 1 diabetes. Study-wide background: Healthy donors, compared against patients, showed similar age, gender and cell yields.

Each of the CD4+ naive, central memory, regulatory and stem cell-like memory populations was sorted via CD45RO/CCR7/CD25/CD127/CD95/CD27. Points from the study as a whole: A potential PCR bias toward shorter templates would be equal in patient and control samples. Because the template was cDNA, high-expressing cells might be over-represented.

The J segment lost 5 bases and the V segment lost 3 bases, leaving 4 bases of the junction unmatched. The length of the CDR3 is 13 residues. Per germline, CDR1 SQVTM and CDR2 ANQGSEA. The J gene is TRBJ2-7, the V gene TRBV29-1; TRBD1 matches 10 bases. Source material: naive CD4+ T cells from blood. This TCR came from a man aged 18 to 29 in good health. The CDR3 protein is CSVDRDRGNEQYF. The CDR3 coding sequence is TGCAGCGTTGACCGGGACAGGGGCAACGAGCAGTACTTC.